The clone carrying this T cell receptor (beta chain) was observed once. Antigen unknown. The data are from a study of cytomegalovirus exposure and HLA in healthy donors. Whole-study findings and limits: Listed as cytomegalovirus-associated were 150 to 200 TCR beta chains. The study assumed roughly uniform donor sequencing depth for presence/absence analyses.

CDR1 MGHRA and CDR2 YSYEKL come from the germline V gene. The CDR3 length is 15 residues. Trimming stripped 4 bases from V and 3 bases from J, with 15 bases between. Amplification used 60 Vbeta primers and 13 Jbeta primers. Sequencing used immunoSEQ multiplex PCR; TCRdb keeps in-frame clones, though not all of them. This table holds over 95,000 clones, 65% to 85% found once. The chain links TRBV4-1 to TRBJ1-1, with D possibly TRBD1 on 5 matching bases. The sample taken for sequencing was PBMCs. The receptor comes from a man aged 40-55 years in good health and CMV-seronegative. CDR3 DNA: TGCGCCAGCAGCCTCGGGACGGCGGGGGACACTGAAGCTTTCTTT. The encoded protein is CASSLGTAGDTEAFF.